The clone carrying this TCR beta chain was counted at least ten times. Its target is not known. The CDR3 contains 20 residues. CDR1 is LGHNA, CDR2 YSLEER, per germline. V was trimmed by 0 bases and J by 0 bases, leaving 22 bases between them. Time point here: sample taken at primary tumor resection. Patients with untreated early-stage non-small cell lung cancer, numbering 72, were the donors. Tumor, nontumor lung or frozen PBMC supplied whole RNA, sequenced without sorting. TCRdb reanalysed the 5' RACE reads using MiXCR and keeps one entry per CDR3 protein. The table has more than 15,000 distinct CDR3 sequences, 6.2% seen once. The data belong to a study of spatial heterogeneity in lung cancer. Regarding the study as a whole: Within tumors, counts of expanded alpha and beta TCRs tracked tumor mutation counts. There was tracking of ubiquitous and regional nonsynonymous mutations by the respective counts of ubiquitous and regional expanded TCRs.

The receptor was isolated from a male donor with early-stage non-small cell lung cancer. This chain connects TRBV4-3 to TRBJ2-3; D remains unclear. The specimen was lung tumor tissue, collected at surgery. CDR3 in DNA: TGCGCCAGCAGCCAAGATCCAATAGCAGGTGGCATTCAAAGCACAGATACGCAGTATTTT. It is translated as CASSQDPIAGGIQSTDTQYF.